The subject of this entry is one TCR beta chain. This sample stems from a study of cytomegalovirus exposure and HLA in healthy donors. Vbeta (60) and Jbeta (13) primers were used in the PCR. TCRdb keeps only in-frame clones here, not all; method: immunoSEQ multiplex PCR. The repertoire holds over 150,000 clones, with around 82% as singletons. The CDR3 spans 14 residues. Germline V gene sequence: CDR1 SGHRS, CDR2 YFSETQ. Trimming pared 2 bases from V and 7 bases from J, leaving 15 bases between. The receptor comes from a boy aged 2-15 years in good health and CMV-seronegative. This sequence joins TRBV5-1 and TRBJ1-2; D remains ambiguous. The sample taken for sequencing was PBMCs. This chain's CDR3 is CASSLGNPDSGYTF. CDR3 bases: TGCGCCAGCAGCTTAGGGAATCCGGACTCTGGCTACACCTTC.